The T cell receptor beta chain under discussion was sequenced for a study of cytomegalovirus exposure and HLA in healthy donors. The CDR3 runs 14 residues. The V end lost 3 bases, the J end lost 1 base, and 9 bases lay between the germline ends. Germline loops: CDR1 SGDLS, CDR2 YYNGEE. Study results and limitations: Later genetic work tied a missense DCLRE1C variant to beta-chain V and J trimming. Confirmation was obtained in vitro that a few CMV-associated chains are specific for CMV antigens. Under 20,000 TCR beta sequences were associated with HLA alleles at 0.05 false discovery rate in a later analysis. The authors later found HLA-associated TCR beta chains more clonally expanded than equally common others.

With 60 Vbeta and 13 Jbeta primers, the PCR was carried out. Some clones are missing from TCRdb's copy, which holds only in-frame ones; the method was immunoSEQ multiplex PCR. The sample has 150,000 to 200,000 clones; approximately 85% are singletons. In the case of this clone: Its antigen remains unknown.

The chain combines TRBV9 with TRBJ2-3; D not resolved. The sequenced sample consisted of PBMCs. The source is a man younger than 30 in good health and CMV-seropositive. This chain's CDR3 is CASSGGGRTDTQYF. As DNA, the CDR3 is TGTGCCAGCAGCGGCGGCGGCCGCACAGATACGCAGTATTTT.